The 14 T cell receptor beta chains in this list originate from one sample, sequenced in a study of blood T cell repertoires in COVID-19. Data came from immunoSEQ multiplex PCR; TCRdb stores just in-frame clones and leaves some out. Of around 190,000 clones in the sample, under 80% were seen once. The source material was PBMCs or T cells enriched from blood (not recorded which). The receptor source for this set is a woman in her fifties or sixties with acute COVID-19.

The chain employs TRBV7-2 and TRBJ1-6; 7 bases match TRBD1. V dropped 0 bases and J dropped 4; count of bases not matched to a gene: 0. The length of the CDR3 is 15 residues. The germline gives CDR1 SGHTA, CDR2 FQGNSA. This chain's CDR3 is CASSLAGQYNSPLHF. The CDR3 nucleotides read TGTGCCAGCAGCTTAGCGGGACAGTATAATTCACCCCTCCACTTT.

The genes are TRBV18 and TRBJ2-3; 11 nucleotides agree with TRBD2. V trimming: 1 base; J trimming: 4 bases; junction bases outside the gene matches: 4. The CDR3 is made up of 16 amino acids. The germline V gene encodes CDR1 KGHSH and CDR2 LQKENI. CDR3: CASSPLSGGASDTQYF. CDR3 bases: TGTGCCAGCTCACCACTTAGCGGGGGGGCCTCAGATACGCAGTATTTT.

This clone has a handful of counts. The genes are TRBV7-3 and TRBJ2-3; the match to TRBD2 covers 7 bases. Per germline, CDR1 SGHTA and CDR2 FQGTGA. The CDR3 is made up of 16 amino acids. V lost 5 bases to trimming and J lost 2 bases; unmatched junction nucleotides: 10. Here the CDR3 DNA reads TGTGCCAGCAGCCCCGTGGGGGGGGGAACCACAGATACGCAGTATTTT. Its translation: CASSPVGGGTTDTQYF.

The chain carries TRBV19 and TRBJ1-1; D gene unclear. The CDR3 is 14 residues long. The germline gives CDR1 LNHDA, CDR2 SQIVND (reference sequence). V was cut by 4 bases and J by 0 bases, with 9 bases left in between. The CDR3 reads CASSSQYMNTEAFF. The CDR3 DNA is TGTGCCAGTAGTAGTCAGTACATGAACACTGAAGCTTTCTTT.

The V gene is TRBV5-1, the J gene TRBJ1-1; D not certain. The V and J ends lost 5 bases and 0 bases respectively, with 23 bases between them. Germline V gene sequence: CDR1 SGHRS, CDR2 YFSETQ. The CDR3 spans 18 residues. CDR3 in DNA: TGCGCCAGCAGACTCCGTCTCGTGGGAGTGGCTGTGAACACTGAAGCTTTCTTT. Its translation: CASRLRLVGVAVNTEAFF. Looking up the rest from reference TRBV5-1 and TRBJ1-1 gives the full variable domain: KAGVTQTPRYLIKTRGQQVTLSCSPISGHRSVSWYQQTPGQGLQFLFEYFSETQRNKGNFPGRFSGRQFSNSRSEMNVSTLELGDSALYLCASRLRLVGVAVNTEAFFGQGTRLTVV.

The chain joins TRBV19 to TRBJ1-2; 10 nucleotides agree with TRBD1. Germline V gene data show CDR1 as LNHDA and CDR2 as SQIVND (reference sequence). The trim removed 10 bases at V and 7 bases at J, leaving 6 bases unmatched. This CDR3 is built from 12 residues. CDR3 amino acids: CAIRQGAGGYTF. Here the CDR3 DNA reads TGTGCCATTCGACAGGGGGCCGGTGGCTACACCTTC.

The chain joins TRBV5-4 to TRBJ2-5; 11 bases agree with TRBD2. V was clipped by 2 bases and J by 7 bases; unmatched bases: 10. Germline CDR1 reads SGHNT; CDR2 reads YYREEE (reference sequence). The CDR3 consists of 16 residues. The DNA for the CDR3 is TGTGCCAGCAGCTTCCCTCTAGCGGGGGGAACGGGGACCCAGTACTTC. Its translation: CASSFPLAGGTGTQYF.

The chain couples TRBV11-2 to TRBJ1-1; D uncertain. From germline, CDR1 is SGHAT and CDR2 FQNNGV. CDR3 length: 13 residues. V was pared by 5 bases and J by 1 base, with 8 bases between. The CDR3 here is CASSLYGNTEAFF. The CDR3 nucleotides read TGTGCCAGCAGCCTTTACGGGAACACTGAAGCTTTCTTT.

The J gene is TRBJ2-7, the V gene TRBV28, with D tentatively TRBD1 (6 bases). V lost 8 bases to trimming and J lost 2 bases, with 16 bases between them. Germline V gives CDR1 MDHEN, CDR2 SYDVKM. This CDR3 spans 14 amino acids. CDR3 DNA sequence: TGTGCCAGCGGGTCGTGGGGGCGGGCCTACGAGCAGTACGTC. Protein: CASGSWGRAYEQYV.

The V and J genes are TRBV5-1 and TRBJ1-6; the D gene is possibly TRBD1 (6 bases). The germline CDR1 and CDR2 sequences are SGHRS and YFSETQ. Trimming pared 3 bases from V and 8 bases from J, leaving 12 bases between. The CDR3 has 14 residues. The CDR3 loop is CASSWSGADSPLHF. The CDR3 DNA reads TGCGCCAGCAGCTGGTCAGGGGCGGATTCACCCCTCCACTTT.

The table lists this clone with a count of one. The genes are TRBV9 and TRBJ1-1; no definite D call. This CDR3 has 13 amino acids. Trimming took off 3 bases at V and 3 bases at J, with 9 bases between the two ends. Looked up from germline, CDR1 is SGDLS and CDR2 is YYNGEE. The CDR3 reads CASSADGYTEAFF. The CDR3 DNA sequence: TGTGCCAGCAGCGCCGACGGGTACACTGAAGCTTTCTTT.

The chain combines TRBV3-1 (or the pseudogene TRBV3-2) with TRBJ1-1, with a weak D call TRBD1 (6 bases). V was trimmed by 1 base and J by 6 bases, leaving 18 bases between them. This CDR3 has 16 amino acids. Germline V gene lookup returns CDR1 LGHDT and CDR2 YNNKEL (reference sequence). CDR3 in amino acids: CASSQARGLLGAEAFF. In nucleotides, the CDR3 is TGTGCCAGCAGCCAAGCCAGGGGCCTCCTCGGGGCTGAAGCTTTCTTT.

The chain uses TRBV7-3 and TRBJ2-5; 15 bases line up with TRBD2. The germline V gene has CDR1 SGHTA and CDR2 FQGTGA. J was trimmed by 1 base and V by 5 bases; bases with no gene match: 2. The CDR3 sequence is 16 residues long. The CDR3 spells CASSMGLAGGQETQYF. The CDR3 region has the DNA TGTGCCAGCAGCATGGGACTAGCGGGGGGCCAAGAGACCCAGTACTTC.

The CDR3 coding sequence is TGTGCCAGCAGCAGGGACATTATAGGGGACGAGCAGTACGTC. Translated, it gives CASSRDIIGDEQYV. The chain joins TRBV5-6 to TRBJ2-7; D possibly corresponds to TRBD1 (6 bases). This CDR3 is built from 14 residues. Between the trimmed V and J ends, which lost 4 bases and 5 bases, there was a span of 16 bases. Germline V gene sequence: CDR1 SGHDT, CDR2 YYEEEE.